Listed here are 16 T cell receptor beta chains from one sample, sequenced in a study of patients and donors after allogeneic stem cell transplantation. One entry per CDR3 protein, called by TCRdb with MiXCR from the RT-PCR reads. The sample consists of a few hundred thousand distinct CDR3 sequences, over 30% of them appearing once. The sample consisted of blood, either unsorted or a sorted T cell fraction (not recorded which). These receptor sequences come from a human donor who was either an allogeneic HSCT recipient or a stem cell or donor lymphocyte infusion donor (not recorded which). It is not recorded whose cells these are; they may come from a transplant donor.

The sample holds a few counts of this clonotype. V usage is TRBV13 and J usage is TRBJ1-1, with TRBD1 as a possible D gene (6 bases). Germline CDR1 PRHDT, CDR2 FYEKMQ (reference sequence). V lost 5 bases to trimming and J lost 3 bases, with 10 bases between them. This CDR3 is 13 amino acids long. CDR3 amino acids: CASSGTGYTEAFF. CDR3 nucleotide sequence: TGTGCCAGCAGCGGAACAGGGTACACTGAAGCTTTCTTT.

This clonotype has just one count. The V call is TRBV10-3, the J call TRBJ2-2; D gene uncertain. This CDR3 is built from 13 residues. Germline V gene lookup returns CDR1 ENHRY and CDR2 SYGVKD. The V gene lost 8 bases and the J gene lost 2 bases, with 9 bases spanning the gap. CDR3 amino acids: CAISSVNTGELFF. CDR3 in DNA: TGTGCCATCTCTTCAGTTAACACCGGGGAGCTGTTTTTT.

This clonotype was detected only a few times. The rearrangement joins TRBV24-1 to TRBJ2-3, with 13 nucleotides matching TRBD2. The J segment lost 3 bases and the V segment lost 0 bases, leaving 11 bases of the junction unmatched. The CDR3 contains 20 residues. Germline CDR1 and CDR2: KGHDR and SFDVKD. CDR3 amino acids: CATSDLKGAPGLAGTDTQYF. CDR3 sequence (DNA): TGTGCCACCAGTGATTTGAAGGGGGCACCGGGACTAGCGGGGACAGATACGCAGTATTTT.

This clonotype turned up a few times. The J gene is TRBJ1-2, the V gene TRBV12-3 or TRBV12-4; 9 bases agree with TRBD1. CDR3 size: 14 residues. Germline trimming cut 5 bases from V and 4 bases from J; bases unmatched to any gene: 5. The CDR3, as DNA: TGTGCCAGCAGTAACAGGGGGCGCGTCTATGGCTACACCTTC. Its protein product is CASSNRGRVYGYTF.

This clonotype was counted between two and nine times. The rearrangement links TRBV29-1 to TRBJ1-1, with 7 bases fitting TRBD1. This CDR3 region has 14 residues. Trimming removed 6 bases from V and 1 base from J; junction bases left unmatched: 8. Germline CDR1 is SQVTM and CDR2 is ANQGSEA. The CDR3 protein is CSVLRTGTNTEAFF. The DNA for the CDR3 is TGCAGCGTCCTTCGGACAGGCACGAACACTGAAGCTTTCTTT.

The chain employs TRBV20-1 and TRBJ2-1; 7 nucleotides line up with TRBD2. From germline, CDR1 is DFQATT and CDR2 SNEGSKA (reference sequence). The CDR3 runs 15 residues. V lost 1 base and J lost 5; bases outside the gene matches: 8. The CDR3: CSARAPSGGNNEQFF. The CDR3 coding sequence is TGCAGTGCTAGAGCCCCTTCGGGGGGTAACAATGAGCAGTTCTTC.

The genes are TRBV18 and TRBJ1-5, with 7 bases aligning to TRBD1. The CDR3 is made up of 13 amino acids. Germline V CDR1 and CDR2: KGHSH, LQKENI. J gave up 7 bases and V 5 bases, and 5 bases lay outside the gene matches. DNA of the CDR3: TGTGCCAGCTCAAAGGGGGCAAGACAGCCCCAGCATTTT. Amino acid sequence: CASSKGARQPQHF.

This clonotype showed up just a few times. The CDR3 is CASSLDRGHQPQHF. CDR3 coding DNA: TGTGCCAGCTCACTAGACAGGGGCCATCAGCCCCAGCATTTT. The chain recombines TRBV18 with TRBJ1-5; TRBD1 aligns across 8 bases. V lost 4 bases, J lost 5 bases, and 4 bases stayed unmatched. The V gene's germline CDR1 is KGHSH and CDR2 LQKENI. This CDR3 has 14 residues.

The chain uses TRBV7-9 and TRBJ1-1, with a possible D match to TRBD1 (5 bases). The CDR3 is made up of 14 amino acids. V was shortened by 6 bases and J by 1 base, with 12 bases between the two germline ends. Germline V lookup: CDR1 SEHNR, CDR2 FQNEAQ (reference sequence). The CDR3, as DNA: TGTGCCAGCAGGCGACCGACAGCGAACACTGAAGCTTTCTTT. This translates into CASRRPTANTEAFF.

In this sample, this clonotype turned up a few times. V usage is TRBV20-1 and J usage is TRBJ1-1; 9 bases fit TRBD1. In germline, CDR1 is DFQATT, CDR2 SNEGSKA (reference sequence). There are 14 residues in the CDR3. Trimming removed 7 bases from V and 2 bases from J; junction bases left unmatched: 8. DNA of the CDR3: TGCAGTGGGGCGGCGGGACAGGGAAACACTGAAGCTTTCTTT. It codes for CSGAAGQGNTEAFF.

The V call is TRBV12-3 or TRBV12-4, the J call TRBJ2-5; 10 bases align to TRBD2. The CDR3 extends over 15 amino acids. V lost 4 bases to trimming and J lost 2 bases; unmatched junction nucleotides: 4. The CDR3 coding sequence is TGTGCCAGCAGTTCCTGGACTAGCGGACAAGAGACCCAGTACTTC. As protein: CASSSWTSGQETQYF.

This chain joins TRBV5-1 and TRBJ2-5, with D unresolved. CDR1 SGHRS and CDR2 YFSETQ come from the germline V gene. V was trimmed by 2 bases and J by 5 bases, leaving 10 bases between them. The CDR3 has 13 residues. CDR3 in amino acids: CASSFQSEETQYF. Written as DNA, the CDR3 is TGCGCCAGCAGCTTCCAGAGTGAGGAGACCCAGTACTTC.

The J gene is TRBJ1-2, the V gene TRBV13, with unresolved D. V dropped 5 bases and J dropped 3 bases, with 16 bases sitting between them. The CDR3 loop spans 15 amino acids. Per the germline V gene, CDR1 is PRHDT and CDR2 is FYEKMQ (reference sequence). The CDR3, as DNA: TGTGCCAGCAGCATAAAGGGAGGGCGGTACTATGGCTACACCTTC. Translated: CASSIKGGRYYGYTF.

The chain combines TRBV20-1 with TRBJ1-1; D not certain. The V end was cut by 0 bases, the J end by 1 base, with 12 bases between. The CDR3 consists of 15 residues. Germline CDR1 DFQATT, CDR2 SNEGSKA (reference sequence). For the CDR3, the DNA is TGCAGTGCTAGAGATCTCGACACTGGGAACACTGAAGCTTTCTTT. Translating it yields CSARDLDTGNTEAFF.

The rearrangement links TRBV7-9 to TRBJ1-1; D is unresolved. Trimming left V 2 bases short and J 4 bases short, with 5 bases between. Looked up from germline, CDR1 is SEHNR and CDR2 is FQNEAQ (reference sequence). This CDR3 has 12 residues. In DNA, the CDR3 is TGTGCCAGCAGCTTACTGACCACTGAAGCTTTCTTT. Encoded protein: CASSLLTTEAFF.

The V call is TRBV10-3, the J call TRBJ1-3, with 7 bases fitting TRBD1. The V and J ends lost 6 bases and 2 bases, in that order; junction bases with no gene match: 4. This CDR3 has 14 amino acids. Germline lookup yields CDR1 ENHRY and CDR2 SYGVKD. CDR3 region: CAISADRAGNTIYF. The DNA for the CDR3 is TGTGCCATCAGCGCCGACAGGGCTGGAAACACCATATATTTT.